The 16 T cell receptor beta chains below come from one sample, sequenced in a study of response to subunit inactivated influenza vaccine. TCRdb reprocessed the RT-PCR reads via MiXCR and lists one record per CDR3 protein. The repertoire has about 500,000 distinct CDR3 sequences, approximately 7.3% of them found once; the top ten carry approximately 14%. This sample comprised PBMCs from blood, obtained 23 to 25 months after vaccination. These receptors came from a man in his fifties or sixties who received an inactivated influenza vaccine.

The rearrangement uses TRBV7-9 and TRBJ2-7; the D gene is possibly TRBD2 (6 bases). The germline V gene has CDR1 SEHNR and CDR2 FQNEAQ (reference sequence). The CDR3 is made up of 15 amino acids. The V gene lost 5 bases and the J gene lost 1 base, with 15 bases spanning the gap. The CDR3 DNA sequence: TGTGCCAGCAGCCCCATTCGGGGAGGATCCTACGAGCAGTACTTC. Its translation is CASSPIRGGSYEQYF.

This clonotype was seen many times. The V and J genes are TRBV15 and TRBJ2-3; unclear D gene. In germline, CDR1 is LNHNV, CDR2 YYDKDF (reference sequence). V was trimmed by 0 bases and J by 6 bases, leaving 16 bases between them. The CDR3 is 16 amino acids. The chain's CDR3 is CATSRDLSPHGDTQYF. The CDR3 DNA reads TGTGCCACCAGCAGAGATTTAAGCCCCCACGGGGATACGCAGTATTTT.

This clonotype was counted only a few times. The chain has TRBV7-2 and TRBJ2-5; 11 nucleotides align to TRBD2. With V trimmed by 8 bases and J by 5 bases, 7 bases remained unmatched. CDR1 is SGHTA and CDR2 is FQGNSA in the germline V gene. CDR3 length equals 14 residues. The CDR3 nucleotides are TGTGCCAGCCGTTTAGCGGGAGGGGGTGAGACCCAGTACTTC. It specifies CASRLAGGGETQYF.

V and J are TRBV10-3 and TRBJ2-7, with unresolved D. The V end was cut by 3 bases, the J end by 7 bases, with 7 bases between. In germline, CDR1 is ENHRY, CDR2 SYGVKD. This CDR3 is built from 11 residues. The CDR3 protein is CAISDREEQYF. The CDR3 nucleotides read TGTGCCATCAGTGATAGGGAAGAGCAGTACTTC.

This clonotype was detected ten times or more. The chain combines TRBV20-1 with TRBJ1-5; D remains ambiguous. The CDR3 is 12 residues long. Germline V gene lookup returns CDR1 DFQATT and CDR2 SNEGSKA (reference sequence). The CDR3: CKTGTVNQPQHF. CDR3 in DNA: TGCAAGACGGGCACGGTAAATCAGCCCCAGCATTTT.

This chain joins TRBV29-1 and TRBJ2-5; 7 positions match TRBD2. Germline V gene lookup returns CDR1 SQVTM and CDR2 ANQGSEA. V lost 6 bases, J lost 3 bases, and 13 bases stayed unmatched. CDR3 size: 15 residues. Written as DNA, the CDR3 is TGCAGCGTCGCTTTCTCAATCCGGGGGGAAGAGACCCAGTACTTC. Its translation is CSVAFSIRGEETQYF.

This clonotype was observed many times. This rearrangement joins TRBV5-6 to TRBJ2-5; D might be TRBD1 (5 bases). CDR3 length: 15 residues. Germline lookup yields CDR1 SGHDT and CDR2 YYEEEE. V was pared by 4 bases and J by 5 bases, with 18 bases between. CDR3 loop: CASSRTRDAGETQYF. CDR3 DNA sequence: TGTGCCAGCAGCCGAACCAGGGATGCCGGGGAGACCCAGTACTTC.

This clonotype was seen repeatedly, ten times or more. J is TRBJ2-1 and V is TRBV29-1; possibly TRBD1 or TRBD2 for D (5 bases each). Trimming removed 6 bases at V and 6 bases at J, with 12 bases between. The CDR3 is 12 amino acids. The V gene's germline CDR1 is SQVTM and CDR2 ANQGSEA. CDR3 residues: CSVRGVVNEQFF. The CDR3 DNA follows: TGCAGCGTAAGAGGGGTAGTCAATGAGCAGTTCTTC.

This clonotype appeared many times. The gene calls are TRBV20-1 and TRBJ2-7; 9 bases are shared with TRBD1. J lost 1 base, V lost 2 bases, and 6 bases had no gene match. CDR3 length: 15 residues. Germline lookup yields CDR1 DFQATT and CDR2 SNEGSKA (reference sequence). The CDR3, as DNA: TGCAGTGCTAGACCTTTTGACAGGGGGTCCTACGAGCAGTACTTC. As protein: CSARPFDRGSYEQYF.

This clonotype has just a few counts. J is TRBJ2-1 and V is TRBV3-1; tentatively, D is TRBD1 or TRBD2 (6 bases each). The V end was cut by 1 base, the J end by 5 bases, with 15 bases between. Germline-derived CDR1 and CDR2 are LGHDT and YNNKEL (reference sequence). The CDR3 sequence is 16 residues long. The CDR3, as DNA: TGTGCCAGCAGCCAAGTAACCGGGGGCCGGGACAATGAGCAGTTCTTC. It specifies CASSQVTGGRDNEQFF.

The chain joins TRBV29-1 to TRBJ2-1, with TRBD2 matching 10 bases. Trimming removed 3 bases from V and 8 bases from J; junction bases left unmatched: 10. Germline lookup yields CDR1 SQVTM and CDR2 ANQGSEA. CDR3 size: 15 residues. CDR3 DNA sequence: TGCAGCGTTGATCGCGGACTAGCGGAGAATGATGAGCAGTTCTTC. Translated, it gives CSVDRGLAENDEQFF.

This clonotype was counted ten times or more. The CDR3 sequence is CASRATGGQGYF. As DNA, the CDR3 is TGTGCCAGCAGAGCAACAGGGGGCCAGGGGTATTTT. This chain connects TRBV7-2 to TRBJ2-3; 9 bases are a match to TRBD1. The CDR3 totals 12 residues. Germline V gives CDR1 SGHTA, CDR2 FQGNSA. The junction had 9 bases not matched to a gene; V was cut back by 6 bases and J by 14 bases.

For this clonotype: The junction shows a germline mismatch at one end, possibly a read error. The chain carries TRBV7-6 and TRBJ2-1, with D tentatively TRBD1 or TRBD2 (6 bases each). This CDR3 is built from 17 residues. CDR1 SGHVS and CDR2 FNYEAQ come from the germline V gene. CDR3 DNA: TGTGTCAGCAGCTTGTTCGGGGGCTTAAGCTCCTACAATGAGCAGTTCTTC. Amino acids: CVSSLFGGLSSYNEQFF.

The J gene is TRBJ2-5, the V gene TRBV7-8; 7 bases match TRBD2. CDR3 length: 14 residues. CDR1 is SGHVS, CDR2 FQNEAQ, per germline. J lost 5 bases, V lost 5 bases, and 8 bases had no gene match. The CDR3 coding sequence is TGTGCCAGCAGCCGGGGGAGGGTACTGGAGACCCAGTACTTC. Amino acid sequence: CASSRGRVLETQYF. The variable domain in full, with the rest retrieved from reference TRBV7-8 and TRBJ2-5, is GAGVSQSPRYKVAKRGQDVALRCDPISGHVSLFWYQQALGQGPEFLTYFQNEAQLDKSGLPSDRFFAERPEGSVSTLKIQRTQQEDSAVYLCASSRGRVLETQYFGPGTRLLVL.

This clonotype showed up many times. The V call is TRBV28, the J call TRBJ2-1; perhaps TRBD1 as D (6 bases). The CDR3 spans 15 residues. Deletions cut 2 bases from V and 5 bases from J, with 13 bases between. CDR1 and CDR2 (germline): MDHEN, SYDVKM. The CDR3 loop is CASSLGQGYNNEQFF. DNA for the CDR3: TGTGCCAGCAGTTTAGGGCAGGGGTATAACAATGAGCAGTTCTTC. Full variable domain (remainder filled in from reference TRBV28 and TRBJ2-1): DVKVTQSSRYLVKRTGEKVFLECVQDMDHENMFWYRQDPGLGLRLIYFSYDVKMKEKGDIPEGYSVSREKKERFSLILESASTNQTSMYLCASSLGQGYNNEQFFGPGTRLTVL.

In its sample, this clonotype was seen many times. CDR3 DNA: TGCAGTGCTAGGTCAGGACAGGGGCCTAGGAATGAGCAGTTCTTC. Residues: CSARSGQGPRNEQFF. The chain uses TRBV20-1 and TRBJ2-1; 9 bases map to TRBD1. Trimming cost V 3 bases and J 7 bases; bases outside gene matches: 10. This CDR3 region has 15 residues. Germline V gene data show CDR1 as DFQATT and CDR2 as SNEGSKA (reference sequence).